This TCR beta chain was sequenced in a study of Ad26.COV2.S vaccination and SARS-CoV-2 variants. As for the study in general: Ad26.COV2.S given intramuscularly, once or twice 56 days apart.

The CDR3 consists of 14 residues. V was trimmed by 3 bases and J by 2 bases, leaving 12 bases between them. Germline values: CDR1 SGHRS, CDR2 YFSETQ. Treatment here: some 19 received Ad26.COV2.S at low or high dose, single or two shots; 5 received placebo; per-sample allocation not given. Following the first vaccine or placebo injection, samples were taken on day 63. This person who donated was an adult of 18-55 years in Boston. Some clones are missing from TCRdb's copy, which holds only in-frame ones; the method was immunoSEQ multiplex PCR. Among about 440,000 clones, 80% to 95% were seen once, and the ten largest hold less than 4.5%.

This chain joins TRBV5-1 and TRBJ2-7; D ambiguous. Sequencing used peripheral blood, obtained in a trial of Ad26.COV2.S vaccine versus placebo. The sequence came from a person between 18 and 65 years old who received the Ad26.COV2.S COVID-19 vaccine or a placebo. The CDR3 loop is CASSSSTVAYEQYF. The CDR3 nucleotides read TGCGCCAGCAGCTCCAGCACCGTGGCCTACGAGCAGTACTTC.